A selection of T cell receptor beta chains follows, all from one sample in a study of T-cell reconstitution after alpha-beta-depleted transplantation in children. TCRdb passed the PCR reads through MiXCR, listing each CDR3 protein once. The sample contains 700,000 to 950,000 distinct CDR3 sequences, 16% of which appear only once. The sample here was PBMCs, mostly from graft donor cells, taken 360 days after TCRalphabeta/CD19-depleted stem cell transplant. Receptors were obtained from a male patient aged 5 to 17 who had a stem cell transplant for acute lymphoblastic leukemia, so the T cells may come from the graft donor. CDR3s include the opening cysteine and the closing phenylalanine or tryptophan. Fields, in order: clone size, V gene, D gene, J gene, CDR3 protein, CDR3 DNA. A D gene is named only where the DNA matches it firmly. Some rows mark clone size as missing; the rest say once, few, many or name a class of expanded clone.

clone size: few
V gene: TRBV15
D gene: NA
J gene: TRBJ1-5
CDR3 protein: CATSRDLLREWGNQPQHF
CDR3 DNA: TGTGCCACCAGCAGAGATCTGCTTAGGGAATGGGGCAATCAGCCCCAGCATTTT

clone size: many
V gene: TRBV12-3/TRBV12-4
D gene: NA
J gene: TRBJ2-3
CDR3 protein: CASSLVMTEATDTQYF
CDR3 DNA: TGTGCCAGCAGTTTAGTAATGACAGAAGCCACAGATACGCAGTATTTT

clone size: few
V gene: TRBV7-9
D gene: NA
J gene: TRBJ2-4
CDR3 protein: CASSFPSLDIQYF
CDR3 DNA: TGTGCCAGCAGCTTTCCTTCCCTGGACATTCAGTACTTC

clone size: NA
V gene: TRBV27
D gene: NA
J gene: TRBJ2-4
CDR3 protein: CASSLSRGGSIQYF
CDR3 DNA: TGTGCCAGCAGTTTATCTAGAGGGGGGTCCATTCAGTACTTC

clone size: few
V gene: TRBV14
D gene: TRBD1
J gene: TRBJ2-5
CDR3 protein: CASSQDLRLGRGQETQYF
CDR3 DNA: TGTGCCAGCAGCCAAGACCTAAGGCTGGGCAGGGGGCAAGAGACCCAGTACTTC

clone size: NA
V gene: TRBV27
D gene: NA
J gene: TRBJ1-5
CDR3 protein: CASSFTAGWPQHF
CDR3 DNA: TGTGCCAGCAGTTTTACTGCAGGGTGGCCCCAGCATTTT

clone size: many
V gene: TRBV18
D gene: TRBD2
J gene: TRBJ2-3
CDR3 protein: CASSPPGLAPLTQYF
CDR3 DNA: TGTGCCAGCTCACCACCGGGACTAGCTCCATTGACGCAGTATTTT

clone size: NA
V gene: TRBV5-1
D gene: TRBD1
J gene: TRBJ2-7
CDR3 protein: CASSLEAGGPVEQYF
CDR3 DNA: TGCGCCAGCAGCTTGGAAGCAGGGGGCCCGGTCGAGCAGTACTTC

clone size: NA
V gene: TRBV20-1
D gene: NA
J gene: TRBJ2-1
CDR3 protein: CSADDVSSYNEQFF
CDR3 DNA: TGCAGTGCAGATGACGTGAGCTCCTACAATGAGCAGTTCTTC

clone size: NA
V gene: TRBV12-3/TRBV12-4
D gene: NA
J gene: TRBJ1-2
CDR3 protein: CASSFKGREGYTF
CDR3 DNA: TGTGCCAGCAGTTTCAAGGGAAGAGAGGGCTACACCTTC

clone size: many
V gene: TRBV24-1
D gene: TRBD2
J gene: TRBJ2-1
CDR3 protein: CATSDPRGSSYNEQFF
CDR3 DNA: TGTGCCACCAGTGATCCGCGGGGGAGCTCCTACAATGAGCAGTTCTTC

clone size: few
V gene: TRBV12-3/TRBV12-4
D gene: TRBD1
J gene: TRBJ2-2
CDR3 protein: CASTIWDRGHTGELFF
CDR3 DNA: TGTGCCAGCACCATATGGGACAGGGGACACACCGGGGAGCTGTTTTTT

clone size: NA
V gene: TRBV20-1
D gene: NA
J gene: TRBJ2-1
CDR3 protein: CIAREYRTAGPETFF
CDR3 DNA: TGCATTGCTAGAGAATACCGGACCGCCGGCCCTGAGACGTTCTTC

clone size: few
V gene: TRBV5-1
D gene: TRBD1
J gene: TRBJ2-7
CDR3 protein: CASSAAGRTGFGSYEQYF
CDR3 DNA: TGCGCCAGCAGCGCGGCCGGAAGGACAGGATTTGGCTCCTACGAGCAGTACTTC

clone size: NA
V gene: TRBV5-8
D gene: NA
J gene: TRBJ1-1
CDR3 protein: CASSKRQKEAFF
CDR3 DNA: TGTGCCAGCAGCAAACGACAGAAAGAGGCTTTCTTT

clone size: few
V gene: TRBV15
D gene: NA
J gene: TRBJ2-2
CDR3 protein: CATSRDFGGELFF
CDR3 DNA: TGTGCCACCAGCAGAGATTTTGGCGGGGAGCTGTTTTTT

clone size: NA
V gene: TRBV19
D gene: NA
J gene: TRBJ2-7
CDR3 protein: CASSLQLGTYEQYF
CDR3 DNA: TGTGCCAGTAGTCTTCAACTGGGCACCTACGAGCAGTACTTC

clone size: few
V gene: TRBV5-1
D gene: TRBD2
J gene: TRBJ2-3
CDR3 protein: CASTPGRGSGDTDTQYF
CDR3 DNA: TGCGCCAGCACCCCTGGGAGGGGTAGCGGGGATACAGATACGCAGTATTTT

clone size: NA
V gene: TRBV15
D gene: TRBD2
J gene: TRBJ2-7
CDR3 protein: CATSLAAGPYEQYF
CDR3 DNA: TGTGCCACCAGTCTAGCGGCGGGCCCCTACGAGCAGTACTTC

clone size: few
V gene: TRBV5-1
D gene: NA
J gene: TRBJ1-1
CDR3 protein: CASSPGVATEAFF
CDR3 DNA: TGCGCCAGCAGCCCGGGGGTGGCCACTGAAGCTTTCTTT

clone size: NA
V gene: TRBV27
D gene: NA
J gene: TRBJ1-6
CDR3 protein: CASKSGYYNSPLHF
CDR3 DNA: TGTGCCAGCAAGTCAGGATACTATAATTCACCCCTCCACTTT

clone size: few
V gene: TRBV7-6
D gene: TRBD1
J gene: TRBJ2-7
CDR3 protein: CASSIARQGETYEQYF
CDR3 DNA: TGTGCCAGCAGCATCGCCCGACAGGGGGAAACCTACGAGCAGTACTTC

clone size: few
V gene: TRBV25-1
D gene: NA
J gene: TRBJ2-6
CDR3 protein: CASSFPRAGANVLTF
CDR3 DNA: TGTGCCAGCAGTTTTCCCCGGGCTGGGGCCAACGTCCTGACTTTC

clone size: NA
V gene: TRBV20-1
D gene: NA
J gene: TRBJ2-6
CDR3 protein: CSASPLLSGANVLTF
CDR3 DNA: TGCAGTGCTAGTCCCTTACTCTCTGGGGCCAACGTCCTGACTTTC

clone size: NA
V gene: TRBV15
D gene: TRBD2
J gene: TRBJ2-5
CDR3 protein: CATSRAFLGGGNQETQYF
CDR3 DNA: TGTGCCACCAGCAGAGCCTTCCTTGGGGGAGGGAACCAAGAGACCCAGTACTTC

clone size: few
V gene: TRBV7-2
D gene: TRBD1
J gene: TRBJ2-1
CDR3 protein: CASSLVGGQGGLYEQFF
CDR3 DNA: TGTGCCAGCAGCTTAGTGGGTGGACAGGGGGGATTATATGAGCAGTTCTTC